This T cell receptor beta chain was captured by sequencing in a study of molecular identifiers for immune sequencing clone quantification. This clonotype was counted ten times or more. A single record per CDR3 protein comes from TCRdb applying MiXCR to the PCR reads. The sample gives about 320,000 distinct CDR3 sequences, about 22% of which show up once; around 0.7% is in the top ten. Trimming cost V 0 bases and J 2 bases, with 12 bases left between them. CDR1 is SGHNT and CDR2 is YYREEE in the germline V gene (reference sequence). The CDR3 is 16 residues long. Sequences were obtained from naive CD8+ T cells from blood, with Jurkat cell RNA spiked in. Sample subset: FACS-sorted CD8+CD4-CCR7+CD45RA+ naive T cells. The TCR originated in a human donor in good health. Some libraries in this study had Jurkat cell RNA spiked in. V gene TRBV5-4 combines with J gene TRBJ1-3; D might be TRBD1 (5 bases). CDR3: CASSLGQGTPGNTIYF. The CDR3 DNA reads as TGTGCCAGCAGCTTGGGGCAGGGAACCCCTGGAAACACCATATATTTT. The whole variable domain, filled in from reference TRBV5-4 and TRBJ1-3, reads ETGVTQSPTHLIKTRGQQVTLRCSSQSGHNTVSWYQQALGQGPQFIFQYYREEENGRGNFPPRFSGLQFPNYSSELNVNALELDDSALYLCASSLGQGTPGNTIYFGEGSWLTVV.